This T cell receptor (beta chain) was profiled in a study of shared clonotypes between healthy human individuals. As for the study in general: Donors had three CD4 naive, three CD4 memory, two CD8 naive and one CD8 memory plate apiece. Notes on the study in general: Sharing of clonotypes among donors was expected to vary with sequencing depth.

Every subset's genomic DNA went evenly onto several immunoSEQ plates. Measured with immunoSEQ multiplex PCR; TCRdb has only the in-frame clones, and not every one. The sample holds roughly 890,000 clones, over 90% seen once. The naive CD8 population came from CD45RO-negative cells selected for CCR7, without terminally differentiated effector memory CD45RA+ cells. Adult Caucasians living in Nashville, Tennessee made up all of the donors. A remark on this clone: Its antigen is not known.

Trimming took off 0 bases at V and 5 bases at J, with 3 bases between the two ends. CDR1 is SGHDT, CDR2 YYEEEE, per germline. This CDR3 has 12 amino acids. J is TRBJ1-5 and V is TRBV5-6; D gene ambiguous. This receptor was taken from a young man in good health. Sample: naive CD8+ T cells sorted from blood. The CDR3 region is CASSLVDQPQHF. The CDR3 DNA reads TGTGCCAGCAGCTTGGTTGATCAGCCCCAGCATTTT.